Listed here are 14 T cell receptor beta chains from one sample, sequenced in a study of blood T cell repertoires in COVID-19. Assay: immunoSEQ multiplex PCR; the TCRdb copy retains only in-frame clones and omits some. The sample carries 120,000 or so clones, less than 75% recorded once. Sequencing was performed on peripheral blood. Source of these receptors: a human donor with acute or convalescent COVID-19. The donor label of this sample is uncertain.

In its sample, this clone was seen once. The rearrangement joins TRBV6-1 to TRBJ1-5, with D maybe TRBD1 (5 bases). This CDR3 has 14 residues. Germline V CDR1 and CDR2: MNHNS, SASEGT. Trimming removed 1 base at V and 7 bases at J, with 11 bases between. The CDR3 bases are TGTGCCAGCAGTGAAGGGCACTCAGGGCAGCCCCAGCATTTT. Translating it yields CASSEGHSGQPQHF.

In this sample, this clone turned up a few times. The chain has TRBV2 and TRBJ1-4; D not resolved. The CDR3 covers 12 residues. V lost 7 bases, J lost 4 bases, and 7 bases lay in between. Germline CDR1 SNHLY, CDR2 FYNNEI. CDR3: CASTPNNEKLFF. The DNA for the CDR3 is TGTGCCAGCACGCCTAATAATGAAAAACTGTTTTTT.

The rearrangement joins TRBV27 to TRBJ2-1; TRBD2 is a possible D gene (5 bases). The germline CDR1 and CDR2 sequences are MNHEY and SMNVEV (reference sequence). The germline V and J ends were trimmed by 2 bases and 1 base, with 9 bases remaining between them. This CDR3 region has 15 residues. DNA for the CDR3: TGTGCCAGCAGTTTAGCCGGGGTGTCCTACAATGAGCAGTTCTTC. Protein product: CASSLAGVSYNEQFF.

The genes are TRBV30 and TRBJ2-5; D is perhaps TRBD2 (6 bases). The CDR3 length is 15 residues. V shed 0 bases and J shed 2 bases, with 13 bases lying between them. The germline CDR1 and CDR2 sequences are GTSNPN and SVGIG (reference sequence). The CDR3 spells CAWSVGGGWQETQYF. The CDR3 DNA sequence: TGTGCCTGGAGTGTGGGGGGTGGATGGCAAGAGACCCAGTACTTC.

The V call is TRBV6-5, the J call TRBJ2-3; 7 positions match TRBD1. Per the germline V gene, CDR1 is MNHEY and CDR2 is SVGAGI. The CDR3 length is 15 residues. V dropped 6 bases and J dropped 5; count of bases not matched to a gene: 11. The CDR3: CASRSDRVFEDTQYF. Written as DNA, the CDR3 is TGTGCCAGCAGGTCAGACAGGGTTTTCGAAGATACGCAGTATTTT.

This clone was seen a few times. The rearrangement joins TRBV6-5 to TRBJ1-1; D call uncertain. Germline V gene data show CDR1 as MNHEY and CDR2 as SVGAGI. The CDR3 has 11 residues. Trimming took 10 bases from V and 9 from J, leaving 15 bases between them. The CDR3 nucleotides are TGTGCCACCAGGTCGGAGTTACAAGCTTTCTTT. It codes for CATRSELQAFF.

This clone was seen only once. The chain couples TRBV7-7 to TRBJ2-5, with a tentative D call TRBD2 (6 bases). V was trimmed by 5 bases and J by 1 base, leaving 14 bases between them. The CDR3 is 15 amino acids. Germline lookup yields CDR1 SSHAT and CDR2 FNYEAQ (reference sequence). The DNA of the CDR3 is TGTGCCAGCAGCACTACTGGAGGGTCCCAAGAGACCCAGTACTTC. Its translation: CASSTTGGSQETQYF.

The chain employs TRBV5-4 and TRBJ1-1, with a weak D call TRBD1 (6 bases). Germline V gene data show CDR1 as SGHNT and CDR2 as YYREEE (reference sequence). V gave up 4 bases and J gave up 1 base, with 11 bases separating them. This CDR3 region has 14 residues. This chain's CDR3 is CASSKGGRNTEAFF. CDR3 DNA sequence: TGTGCCAGCAGCAAGGGGGGGAGGAACACTGAAGCTTTCTTT.

The CDR3 is CASSLAPVVGGKNYGYTF. The CDR3, as DNA: TGCGCCAGCAGCTTGGCCCCCGTGGTGGGGGGAAAGAACTATGGCTACACCTTC. The chain couples TRBV5-1 to TRBJ1-2; a possible D gene is TRBD1 (5 bases). The V end lost 0 bases, the J end lost 2 bases, and 20 bases lay between the germline ends. The CDR3 length is 18 residues. CDR1 and CDR2 (germline): SGHRS, YFSETQ.

V and J are TRBV11-1 and TRBJ2-3; TRBD1 matches at 7 bases. V trimming: 5 bases; J trimming: 1 base; junction bases outside the gene matches: 9. CDR3 size: 16 residues. CDR1 is SGHAT, CDR2 FQDESV, per germline (reference sequence). CDR3 protein: CASSTRQGWGTDTQYF. Written as DNA, the CDR3 is TGTGCCAGCAGCACAAGACAGGGATGGGGCACAGATACGCAGTATTTT.

This clone was seen only a few times. This chain links TRBV2 with TRBJ1-5, with D unclear. Germline assignment: CDR1 SNHLY and CDR2 FYNNEI. V lost 4 bases to trimming and J lost 12 bases, with 10 bases between them. The CDR3 spans 11 residues. CDR3 sequence: CASSAGYSQHF. DNA for the CDR3: TGTGCCAGCAGTGCGGGGTATAGCCAGCATTTT.

The V gene is TRBV7-6, the J gene TRBJ1-2; possibly TRBD1 for D (5 bases). V lost 1 base to trimming and J lost 4 bases, with 10 bases between them. Germline lookup yields CDR1 SGHVS and CDR2 FNYEAQ. The CDR3 sequence is 14 residues long. The CDR3 DNA reads as TGTGCCAGCAGCTTAGGGGGGGGTCTCTATGGCTACACCTTC. This translates into CASSLGGGLYGYTF. The full variable domain, rest sourced from reference TRBV7-6 and TRBJ1-2, is GAGVSQSPRYKVTKRGQDVALRCDPISGHVSLYWYRQALGQGPEFLTYFNYEAQQDKSGLPNDRFSAERPEGSISTLTIQRTEQRDSAMYRCASSLGGGLYGYTFGSGTRLTVV.

This clone was seen a few times. The rearrangement links TRBV9 to TRBJ1-1; possibly TRBD1 for D (5 bases). The length of the CDR3 is 14 residues. CDR1 and CDR2 from the germline V gene are SGDLS and YYNGEE. Between the trimmed V and J ends, which lost 4 bases and 4 bases, there was a span of 14 bases. CDR3 loop: CASSPWGVSTEAFF. In DNA, the CDR3 is TGTGCCAGCAGCCCCTGGGGGGTAAGCACTGAAGCTTTCTTT.

The chain recombines TRBV4-1 with TRBJ2-3; TRBD2 aligns across 9 bases. The CDR3 has 15 amino acids. Germline V lookup: CDR1 MGHRA, CDR2 YSYEKL. Germline trimming cut 5 bases from V and 1 base from J; bases unmatched to any gene: 4. CDR3 sequence: CASSDRGGGTDTQYF. The CDR3 DNA follows: TGCGCCAGCAGCGATCGCGGGGGGGGCACAGATACGCAGTATTTT.